These T cell receptor beta chains were read from a single sample in a study of regulatory T cells in long-lasting Graves disease. One entry per CDR3 protein results from TCRdb running MiXCR on the multiplex PCR reads. The profile shows hundreds of thousands of distinct CDR3 sequences, around 20% of them singletons. Sequenced here: peripheral blood mononuclear cells (PBMCs), sampled when the disease was refractory, from a patient treated with antithyroid drugs. Receptor source: a female donor with Graves disease. CDR3s include the opening cysteine and the closing phenylalanine or tryptophan. A D gene is named only where the DNA matches it firmly. Not every row has a clone size; where given, it reads once, few, many or a size class.

d_call	v_call	j_call	clone_size	cdr3_aa	cdr3_nt
-	TRBV29-1	TRBJ2-7	few	CSAAEGYEQYF	TGCAGCGCCGCAGAAGGTTACGAGCAGTACTTC
TRBD2	TRBV27	TRBJ2-5	-	CASSLSNSGRISGETQYF	TGTGCCAGCAGTTTAAGTAATAGCGGGAGAATTTCAGGAGAGACCCAGTACTTC
TRBD1	TRBV5-1	TRBJ2-7	once	CASSLAGTGGLSSYEQYF	TGCGCCAGCAGCTTGGCCGGGACAGGGGGCTTGAGCTCCTACGAGCAGTACTTC
-	TRBV7-8	TRBJ2-1	-	CASSLGGTSYNEQFF	TGTGCCAGCAGCTTAGGCGGGACGAGCTACAATGAGCAGTTCTTC
-	TRBV7-2	TRBJ1-1	many	CASSLLVSNTEAFF	TGTGCCAGCAGCTTACTCGTCTCGAACACTGAAGCTTTCTTT
-	TRBV7-2	TRBJ1-1	few	CASNLGFLNTEAFF	TGTGCCAGCAACCTCGGATTCTTGAACACTGAAGCTTTCTTT
-	TRBV7-9	TRBJ1-1	few	CASSRGVDTEAFF	TGTGCCAGCAGTCGAGGGGTCGACACTGAAGCTTTCTTT
-	TRBV10-3	TRBJ1-5	-	CAISLTDSNQPQHF	TGTGCCATCAGTTTGACGGATAGCAATCAGCCCCAGCATTTT
TRBD2	TRBV7-9	TRBJ2-5	many	CASSRTSTETQYF	TGTGCCAGCAGCAGGACTAGCACCGAGACCCAGTACTTC
-	TRBV15	TRBJ2-5	many	CATSRDLAFQETQYF	TGTGCCACCAGCAGAGATTTGGCATTCCAAGAGACCCAGTACTTC
-	TRBV12-3/TRBV12-4	TRBJ1-2	many	CASSPNGWGYTF	TGTGCCAGCAGCCCCAATGGGTGGGGCTACACCTTC
-	TRBV25-1	TRBJ2-3	-	CASSEKAGGTSTDTQYF	TGTGCCAGCAGTGAAAAAGCTGGCGGAACTAGCACAGATACGCAGTATTTT
-	TRBV4-1	TRBJ1-5	-	CASSREWGQPQHF	TGCGCCAGCAGCCGGGAATGGGGACAGCCCCAGCATTTT
-	TRBV15	TRBJ2-5	many	CATSEDFKPETQYF	TGTGCCACCAGTGAGGACTTCAAACCGGAGACCCAGTACTTC
-	TRBV10-3	TRBJ1-2	-	CAISEVGQNYGYTF	TGTGCCATCAGTGAGGTTGGGCAGAACTATGGCTACACCTTC
TRBD1	TRBV28	TRBJ2-2	many	CASSLTGTGGLGELFF	TGTGCCAGCAGTTTAACCGGGACAGGGGGGTTAGGGGAGCTGTTTTTT
TRBD1	TRBV6-1	TRBJ2-1	-	CASSGKTGPYNEQFF	TGTGCCAGCAGTGGGAAGACAGGGCCCTACAATGAGCAGTTCTTC
TRBD2	TRBV14	TRBJ2-7	-	CASSFTREWSEQYF	TGTGCCAGCAGCTTTACGCGGGAGTGGAGCGAGCAGTACTTC
-	TRBV20-1	TRBJ1-2	many	CSAEQGYPNYGYTF	TGCAGTGCGGAACAAGGGTATCCAAACTATGGCTACACCTTC
-	TRBV11-2	TRBJ2-2	many	CASTRTGELFF	TGTGCCAGCACCAGAACCGGGGAGCTGTTTTTT
TRBD1	TRBV4-1	TRBJ1-6	few	CASGSGGGNSPLHF	TGCGCCAGCGGGTCAGGGGGCGGCAATTCACCCCTCCACTTT
-	TRBV2	TRBJ1-2	-	CARWQRPSTSGQGAFVNGYTF	-
-	TRBV15	TRBJ1-1	many	CATSTAGRGNTEAFF	TGTGCCACCAGCACAGCAGGGCGGGGGAACACTGAAGCTTTCTTT
-	TRBV15	TRBJ2-7	few	CATSRDSRPGQLAYEQYF	TGTGCCACCAGCAGAGACTCAAGGCCGGGACAACTCGCCTACGAGCAGTACTTC
-	TRBV2	TRBJ2-1	many	CASSEAGSSYLFF	TGTGCCAGCAGTGAAGCGGGTTCTAGTTACTTGTTCTTC
-	TRBV13	TRBJ2-3	-	CASSFNTGFSTDTQYF	TGTGCCAGCAGCTTTAATACAGGGTTTAGCACAGATACGCAGTATTTT
-	TRBV28	TRBJ1-1	few	CASTLGALNTEAFF	TGTGCCAGCACCTTGGGAGCCTTAAACACTGAAGCTTTCTTT
-	TRBV6-1	TRBJ2-2	few	CASSEFVLLNTGELFF	TGTGCCAGCAGTGAATTCGTACTACTCAACACCGGGGAGCTGTTTTTT
TRBD2	TRBV29-1	TRBJ2-7	-	CSVARTPGTSGTAEQYF	TGCAGCGTCGCGAGGACGCCGGGGACTAGCGGGACTGCCGAGCAGTACTTC
-	TRBV28	TRBJ2-7	many	CASFPTIGAGEQYF	TGTGCCAGCTTCCCCACGATTGGGGCGGGAGAGCAGTACTTC
-	TRBV27	TRBJ2-7	few	CASSQRYPPAGYEQYF	TGTGCCAGCAGTCAACGATACCCCCCAGCTGGGTACGAGCAGTACTTC
-	TRBV19	TRBJ2-7	-	CASSASSGTEASYEQYF	TGTGCCAGTAGTGCTTCGTCCGGGACGGAGGCTTCCTACGAGCAGTACTTC
-	TRBV6-1	TRBJ1-1	many	CASRGRSGPNTEAFF	TGTGCCAGCAGAGGACGATCAGGGCCGAACACTGAAGCTTTCTTT
-	TRBV25-1	TRBJ2-7	-	CASSEYGDSYERYF	TGTGCCAGCAGTGAATACGGGGACTCCTACGAGCGGTACTTC
TRBD2	TRBV7-9	TRBJ2-2	-	CASSSPDSGYTGELFF	TGTGCCAGCAGCTCCCCGGATAGCGGGTACACCGGGGAGCTGTTTTTT
-	TRBV14	TRBJ2-5	many	CASSQWETQYF	TGTGCCAGCAGCCAATGGGAGACCCAGTACTTC
-	TRBV20-1	TRBJ2-7	many	CSASEGRWTYEQYF	TGCAGTGCTAGTGAAGGACGGTGGACCTACGAGCAGTACTTC
-	TRBV25-1	TRBJ1-2	many	CASSELIAGGVGYTF	TGTGCCAGCAGTGAATTGATCGCTGGCGGGGTTGGCTACACCTTC
TRBD1	TRBV6-2/TRBV6-3	TRBJ1-5	few	CASSVQGDNQPQHF	TGTGCCAGCAGCGTACAGGGGGACAATCAGCCCCAGCATTTT
TRBD1	TRBV2	TRBJ1-1	many	CASGRDRIMNTEAFF	TGTGCCAGCGGAAGGGACAGAATAATGAACACTGAAGCTTTCTTT
-	TRBV10-3	TRBJ2-6	few	CAINDGISGANVLTF	TGTGCCATCAACGACGGGATCTCTGGGGCCAACGTCCTGACTTTC
TRBD1	TRBV7-9	TRBJ1-4	many	CASSEFPGQGWEKLFF	TGTGCCAGCAGCGAATTCCCGGGACAGGGTTGGGAAAAACTGTTTTTT
-	TRBV9	TRBJ2-3	-	CASSATGRTTDTQYF	TGTGCCAGCAGCGCTACCGGGCGAACCACAGATACGCAGTATTTT
TRBD2	TRBV9	TRBJ2-7	-	CASSGLAGVAYEQYF	TGTGCCAGCAGTGGACTAGCGGGAGTGGCCTACGAGCAGTACTTC
-	TRBV30	TRBJ2-2	many	CAWSVGGELFF	TGTGCCTGGAGCGTCGGCGGGGAGCTGTTTTTT
-	TRBV4-1	TRBJ1-2	-	CASSQTLLDGYTF	TGCGCCAGCAGCCAAACTTTACTAGATGGCTACACCTTC
TRBD2	TRBV27	TRBJ2-2	few	CASSYTSALGELFF	TGTGCCAGCAGTTATACTAGCGCTCTCGGGGAGCTGTTTTTT
TRBD2	TRBV5-1	TRBJ2-2	few	CASSRRTSGSPSGELFF	TGCGCCAGCAGCCGACGAACTAGCGGGAGCCCCTCCGGGGAGCTGTTTTTT
-	TRBV29-1	TRBJ2-7	few	CSGDRTTSEQYF	TGCAGCGGCGACAGGACGACATCCGAGCAGTACTTC
-	TRBV5-1	TRBJ1-1	many	CASSPRTGVSTEAFF	TGCGCCAGCAGCCCCCGGACCGGAGTCAGCACTGAAGCTTTCTTT